This T cell receptor beta chain was recovered during a study of beta chain features in type 1 diabetes. Expressed TCRB transcripts were sequenced because the isolated RNA had all been reverse transcribed beforehand. Clones were read by immunoSEQ multiplex PCR, and TCRdb kept only the in-frame ones, dropping some. The data show about 250,000 clones, about a tenth seen once. CD4+ naive, central memory, regulatory and stem cell-like memory cells were sorted via CD45RO/CCR7/CD25/CD127/CD95/CD27. General study findings and limits: Within each of all four CD4+ subsets, Type 1 diabetes patients had TCRB CDR3s that were moderately but significantly shorter.

The CDR3 has 13 amino acids. Trimming took 5 bases from V and 5 from J, leaving 12 bases between them. In germline, CDR1 is LGHNA, CDR2 YSLEER. This clone was counted at least ten times. Its antigen is as yet unknown. The J gene is TRBJ2-5, the V gene TRBV4-3, with D unclear. The sample taken for sequencing was naive CD4+ T cells from blood. This receptor was taken from a man aged 25-40 years with type 1 diabetes. The CDR3 region has the DNA TGCGCCAGCAGCTCAAGCGCGACGGAGACCCAGTACTTC. Amino acids: CASSSSATETQYF.